The subject of this entry is one T cell receptor beta chain. Antigen: not known. These data originate in a study of T cells in Graves' hyperthyroidism and ophthalmopathy. The overall study: The initial diagnosis was the point when peripheral blood was collected, ahead of any treatment. Overall study findings and caveats: Progression to ophthalmopathy was predicted a median of roughly 6.5 months early. Blood also showed most of the thyroid clonotypes that were expanded above 0.001.

V lost 1 base and J 7 bases, leaving 10 bases between the germline ends. This CDR3 is 12 amino acids long. Germline CDR1 reads SQVTM; CDR2 reads ANQGSEA. RNA transcripts yielded amplified TCR beta CDR3 regions. A first-round RT-PCR of the TCR CDR3 used the HTBI primer set. TCRdb passed the multiplex PCR reads through MiXCR, listing each CDR3 protein once. The repertoire holds more than 300,000 distinct CDR3 sequences, with approximately 18% as singletons. The material sequenced was blood. The clonotype comes from a woman in her thirties with Graves' hyperthyroidism that later progressed to Graves' ophthalmopathy. The chain couples TRBV29-1 to TRBJ2-5, with D uncertain. The CDR3 is CSVEGLQTTQYF. As DNA, the CDR3 is TGCAGCGTTGAAGGTCTGCAAACGACCCAGTACTTC.